The present T cell receptor beta chain was sequenced within a study of blood T cell repertoires in COVID-19. Libraries were prepared by immunoSEQ multiplex PCR; TCRdb keeps only in-frame clonotypes and omits some of them. The sample lists some 190,000 clones, about 80% occurring once. The CDR3 is 14 residues long. CDR1 is SGHNT, CDR2 YENEEA, per germline. V shed 5 bases and J 3 bases; nucleotides not matched to a gene: 3. Study members were between about 18 and 100 years old and lived in roughly 24 US regions. Cohort assignment relied on participant-reported clinical history. Sequences were obtained from PBMCs or T cells enriched from blood (not recorded which). The genes are TRBV11-3 and TRBJ2-3, with TRBD1 matching 9 bases. The TCR originated in a man aged 55 to 70 who had been exposed to COVID-19. The CDR3 nucleotides read TGTGCCAGCAGCCAGACAGGGGGGACAGATACGCAGTATTTT. This sequence encodes CASSQTGGTDTQYF.